The present T cell receptor beta chain was sequenced within a study of cytomegalovirus exposure and HLA in healthy donors. Healthy people donating bone marrow made up the donors. Study observations and caveats: Later work associated 16,951 TCR beta sequences with HLA alleles at 0.05 false discovery rate. Some public TCRs appeared in many individuals, while most sequences were rare. HLA restriction was apparent for most CMV-associated TCR beta chains in a later analysis.

With respect to this clone: Its matching antigen is unknown.

CDR3 size: 14 residues. The germline gives CDR1 SGHDT, CDR2 YYEEEE. The V end was cut by 4 bases, the J end by 2 bases, with 13 bases between. Vbeta (60) and Jbeta (13) primers were used in the PCR. This table comes from immunoSEQ multiplex PCR, and its TCRdb copy is limited to in-frame clones, with some not included. In the table there are approximately 150,000 clones, 65% to 90% of which are singletons. The TCR comes from a middle-aged man in good health and CMV-seropositive. The specimen sequenced was PBMCs. The V call is TRBV5-6, the J call TRBJ2-7, with D perhaps TRBD1 (5 bases). CDR3 nucleotide sequence: TGTGCCAGCAGCGGGGCGATGGTCACCTACGAGCAGTACTTC. Protein sequence: CASSGAMVTYEQYF. Full variable domain (remainder filled in from reference TRBV5-6 and TRBJ2-7): DAGVTQSPTHLIKTRGQQVTLRCSPKSGHDTVSWYQQALGQGPQFIFQYYEEEERQRGNFPDRFSGHQFPNYSSELNVNALLLGDSALYLCASSGAMVTYEQYFGPGTRLTVT.